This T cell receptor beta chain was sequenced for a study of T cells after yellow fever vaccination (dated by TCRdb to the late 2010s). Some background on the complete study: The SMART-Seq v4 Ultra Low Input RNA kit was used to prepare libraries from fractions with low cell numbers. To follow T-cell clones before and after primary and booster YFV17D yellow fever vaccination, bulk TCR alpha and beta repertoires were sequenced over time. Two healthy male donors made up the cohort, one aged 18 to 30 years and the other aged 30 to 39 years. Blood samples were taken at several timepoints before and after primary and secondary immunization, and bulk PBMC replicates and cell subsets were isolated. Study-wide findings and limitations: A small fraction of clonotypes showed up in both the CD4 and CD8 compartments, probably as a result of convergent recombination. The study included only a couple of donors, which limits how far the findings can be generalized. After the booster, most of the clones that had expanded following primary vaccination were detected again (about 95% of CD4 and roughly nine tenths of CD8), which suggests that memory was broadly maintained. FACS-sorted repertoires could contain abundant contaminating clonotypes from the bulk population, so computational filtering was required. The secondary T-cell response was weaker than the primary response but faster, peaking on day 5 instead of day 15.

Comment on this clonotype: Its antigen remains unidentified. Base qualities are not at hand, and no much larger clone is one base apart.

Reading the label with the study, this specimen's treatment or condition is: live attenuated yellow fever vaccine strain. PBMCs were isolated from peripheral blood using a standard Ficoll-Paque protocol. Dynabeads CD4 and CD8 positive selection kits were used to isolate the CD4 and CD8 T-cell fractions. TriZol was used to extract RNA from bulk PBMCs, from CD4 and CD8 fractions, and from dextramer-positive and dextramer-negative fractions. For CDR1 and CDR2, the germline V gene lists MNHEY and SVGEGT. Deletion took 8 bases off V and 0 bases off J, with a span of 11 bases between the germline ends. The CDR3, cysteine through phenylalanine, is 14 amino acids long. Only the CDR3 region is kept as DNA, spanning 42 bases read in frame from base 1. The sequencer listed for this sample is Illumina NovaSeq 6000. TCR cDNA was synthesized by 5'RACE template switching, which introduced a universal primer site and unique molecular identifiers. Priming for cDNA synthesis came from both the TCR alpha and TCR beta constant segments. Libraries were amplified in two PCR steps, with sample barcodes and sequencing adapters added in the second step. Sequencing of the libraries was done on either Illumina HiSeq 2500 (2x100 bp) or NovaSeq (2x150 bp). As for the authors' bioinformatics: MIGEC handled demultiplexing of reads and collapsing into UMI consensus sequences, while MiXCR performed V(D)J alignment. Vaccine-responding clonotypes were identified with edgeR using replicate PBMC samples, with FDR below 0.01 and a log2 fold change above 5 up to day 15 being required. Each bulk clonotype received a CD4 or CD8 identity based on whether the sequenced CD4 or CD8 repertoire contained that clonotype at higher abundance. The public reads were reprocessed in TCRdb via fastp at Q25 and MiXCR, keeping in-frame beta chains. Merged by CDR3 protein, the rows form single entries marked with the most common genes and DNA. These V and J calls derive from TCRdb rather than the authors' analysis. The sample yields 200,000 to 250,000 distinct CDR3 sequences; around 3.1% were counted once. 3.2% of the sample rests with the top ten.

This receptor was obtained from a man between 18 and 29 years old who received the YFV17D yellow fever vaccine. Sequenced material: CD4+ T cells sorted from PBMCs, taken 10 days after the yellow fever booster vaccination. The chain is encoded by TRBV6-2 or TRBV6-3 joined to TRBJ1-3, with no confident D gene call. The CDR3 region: CASEPRSSGNTIYF. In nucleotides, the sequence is TGTGCCAGCGAACCCAGAAGCTCTGGAAACACCATATATTTT.